The TCR beta chain described here comes from a study of shared clonotypes between healthy human individuals. Study-wide results and limits: All-four-donor shared clonotypes had higher generation probabilities than non-shared clonotypes did. The low donor count limited represented genetic and exposure-history diversity. How much donors shared clonotypes was expected to be affected by sequencing depth.

The CD8 memory sample joined CD45RO+ cells and CCR7-negative CD45RA+ cells. Sequencing used immunoSEQ multiplex PCR; TCRdb keeps in-frame clones, though not all of them. The data contain approximately 640,000 clones, roughly 88% of them singletons. Comments on this clone: The target antigen is unknown.

Trimming removed 0 bases at V and 4 bases at J, with 12 bases between. This CDR3 has 15 residues. CDR1 MDHEN and CDR2 SYDVKM come from the germline V gene. The sequenced sample was memory CD8+ T cells from PBMCs. This sample's subset: CD45RO+ cells pooled with CCR7-negative TemRA cells. The V gene is TRBV28, the J gene TRBJ1-1, with D tentatively TRBD1 (5 bases). The sequence was obtained from a man younger than 35 in good health. Some clones in this sample may be carry-over from other donors' samples. The CDR3 is CASSLWGRRSTEAFF. CDR3 sequence (DNA): TGTGCCAGCAGTTTATGGGGGCGCAGAAGCACTGAAGCTTTCTTT. The entire variable domain, with the rest obtained from reference TRBV28 and TRBJ1-1, is as follows: DVKVTQSSRYLVKRTGEKVFLECVQDMDHENMFWYRQDPGLGLRLIYFSYDVKMKEKGDIPEGYSVSREKKERFSLILESASTNQTSMYLCASSLWGRRSTEAFFGQGTRLTVV.